This passage covers 29 T cell receptor beta chains from one sample sequenced in a study of CD8 T cells in ankylosing spondylitis. TCRdb used MiXCR to reprocess the 5' RACE reads, holding one entry per CDR3 protein. The sample carries over 110,000 distinct CDR3 sequences, more than 7% recorded once. Sequencing used synovial fluid, either unsorted or a sorted T cell fraction (not recorded which). These receptors were collected from a male donor with ankylosing spondylitis.

The chain links TRBV20-1 to TRBJ1-1; possibly TRBD1 for D (5 bases). Trimming left V 1 base short and J 7 bases short, with 13 bases between. The germline V gene has CDR1 DFQATT and CDR2 SNEGSKA (reference sequence). CDR3 length: 13 residues. CDR3 nucleotide sequence: TGCAGTGCTAGAGCATTCCTACAGGTTGAAGCTTTCTTT. This encodes CSARAFLQVEAFF.

Only a few counts were recorded for this clonotype. The J gene is TRBJ1-1, the V gene TRBV29-1; no firm D call. Per germline, CDR1 SQVTM and CDR2 ANQGSEA. V gave up 3 bases and J gave up 4 bases, with 12 bases separating them. The CDR3 totals 13 residues. This chain's CDR3 is CSVEDGFLTEAFF. The CDR3 DNA sequence: TGCAGCGTTGAGGACGGCTTTCTCACTGAAGCTTTCTTT.

The rearrangement uses TRBV20-1 and TRBJ2-5, with TRBD1 matching 8 bases. Germline V gene data show CDR1 as DFQATT and CDR2 as SNEGSKA (reference sequence). The ends lost 8 bases at V and 10 bases at J; junction bases unmatched: 21. The CDR3 sequence is 15 residues long. CDR3 loop: CSTTPLQQGDLHQYF. CDR3 bases: TGCAGTACGACACCGCTTCAACAGGGGGATTTACACCAGTACTTC.

J is TRBJ1-1 and V is TRBV29-1, with D unresolved. The length of the CDR3 is 13 residues. In germline, CDR1 is SQVTM, CDR2 ANQGSEA. V was shortened by 6 bases and J by 0 bases, with 11 bases between the two germline ends. CDR3 amino acids: CSVVGPMNTEAFF. CDR3 bases: TGCAGCGTCGTCGGGCCCATGAACACTGAAGCTTTCTTT.

This clonotype was counted many times. This chain uses TRBV5-5 with TRBJ1-2; no clear D gene. The CDR3 is 14 residues long. The V gene's germline CDR1 is SGHKS and CDR2 YYEKEE (reference sequence). V lost 4 bases and J 0 bases, leaving 10 bases between the germline ends. The CDR3 sequence is CASSGRPTNYGYTF. The CDR3 region has the DNA TGTGCCAGCAGCGGACGGCCAACTAACTATGGCTACACCTTC.

Only a few counts were recorded for this clonotype. The gene calls are TRBV6-2 or TRBV6-3 and TRBJ2-7; TRBD2 matches 7 bases. J gave up 2 bases and V 7 bases, and 11 bases lay outside the gene matches. Germline lookup yields CDR1 MNHEY and CDR2 SVGEGT. The CDR3 has 15 residues. The CDR3 nucleotides read TGTGCCAGCACCCCCCCGGGACTAAGTACCTACGAGCAGTACTTC. This encodes CASTPPGLSTYEQYF.

V and J are TRBV29-1 and TRBJ2-7; D unclear. V dropped 5 bases and J dropped 2 bases, with 13 bases sitting between them. The CDR3 length is 13 residues. Germline CDR1 and CDR2: SQVTM and ANQGSEA. CDR3 residues: CSVSSGPTYEQYF. DNA for the CDR3: TGCAGCGTTTCGTCCGGGCCAACCTACGAGCAGTACTTC.

This clonotype is deemed large. The V gene is TRBV7-9, the J gene TRBJ2-7; D is perhaps TRBD2 (6 bases). The CDR3 has 14 amino acids. Trimming shortened V by 2 bases and J by 2 bases, and 10 bases separated the two germline ends. Germline V gene sequence: CDR1 SEHNR, CDR2 FQNEAQ (reference sequence). The CDR3 DNA sequence: TGTGCCAGCAGCTTAACGGGGGTAACCTACGAGCAGTACTTC. Protein sequence: CASSLTGVTYEQYF.

Only a few counts were recorded for this clonotype. The CDR3 loop reads CASSARSSYNEQFF. The CDR3 bases are TGTGCCAGCTCCGCCCGGAGCTCCTACAATGAGCAGTTCTTC. This chain uses TRBV7-3 with TRBJ2-1; D is ambiguous. The ends were cut back, 8 bases at V and 0 bases at J, with 11 bases in the middle. Germline loops: CDR1 SGHTA, CDR2 FQGTGA. The CDR3 is 14 residues long.

The sample holds a few counts of this clonotype. The chain carries TRBV6-5 and TRBJ2-7; 9 bases are shared with TRBD1. CDR1 MNHEY and CDR2 SVGAGI come from the germline V gene. The CDR3 runs 18 residues. With 2 bases clipped from V and 1 base from J, the junction kept 12 bases outside the gene matches. The CDR3 here is CASSYRTSGQGLSYEQYF. CDR3 nucleotide sequence: TGTGCCAGCAGTTACCGAACCTCGGGACAGGGACTATCCTACGAGCAGTACTTC.

CDR3: CASSQNRGGNQPQHF. The CDR3, as DNA: TGTGCCAGCAGCCAGAACAGGGGAGGCAATCAGCCCCAGCATTTT. This rearrangement joins TRBV4-2 to TRBJ1-5, with 7 bases fitting TRBD1. The V gene's germline CDR1 is LGHNA and CDR2 YNFKEQ. The CDR3 spans 15 residues. The junction had 4 bases not matched to a gene; V was cut back by 3 bases and J by 2 bases.

This clonotype has ten or more counts. The junction departs from the called germline gene at one end, perhaps through a read error. This chain connects TRBV7-2 to TRBJ1-1; D perhaps matches TRBD1 (5 bases). In germline, CDR1 is SGHTA, CDR2 FQGNSA. The CDR3 runs to 18 residues. CDR3 bases: TGTGCCAGCAGCTTCAGCCCGTCGTACGACAGCCTGAACGCTGAAGCTTTCTTT. This translates into CASSFSPSYDSLNAEAFF.

J is TRBJ2-1 and V is TRBV24-1, with D uncertain. This CDR3 comprises 15 residues. The germline V gene encodes CDR1 KGHDR and CDR2 SFDVKD. V dropped 6 bases and J dropped 5 bases, with 16 bases sitting between them. The CDR3 reads CATSHPAGPNNEQFF. The CDR3, as DNA: TGTGCCACCAGTCATCCTGCCGGGCCAAACAATGAGCAGTTCTTC.

This clonotype showed up many times. The CDR3 bases are TGTGCCAGCAGCCAGAATGCTTGGACAGGGTCCTACGAGCAGTACTTC. It is translated as CASSQNAWTGSYEQYF. This sequence joins TRBV14 and TRBJ2-7, with 8 bases lining up with TRBD1. V trimming: 3 bases; J trimming: 1 base; junction bases outside the gene matches: 8. Per the germline V gene, CDR1 is SGHDN and CDR2 is FVKESK. The CDR3 covers 16 residues.

The chain combines TRBV11-2 with TRBJ2-3, with D perhaps TRBD2 (6 bases). V lost 5 bases to trimming and J lost 2 bases, with 14 bases between them. Germline CDR1 SGHAT, CDR2 FQNNGV. CDR3 length equals 15 residues. In DNA, the CDR3 is TGTGCCAGCAGCCTTTTAGGCGGGGTCACAGATACGCAGTATTTT. Protein: CASSLLGGVTDTQYF.

In this sample, this clonotype turned up many times. The rearrangement joins TRBV7-2 to TRBJ1-1, with TRBD1 matching over 7 bases. Germline CDR1 reads SGHTA; CDR2 reads FQGNSA. This CDR3 region has 13 residues. Unmatched junction bases numbered 3, after V lost 4 bases and J lost 4 bases. The CDR3 DNA reads as TGTGCCAGCAGCTCCGACAGGGTCACTGAAGCTTTCTTT. It translates to CASSSDRVTEAFF. The variable domain in full, with the rest retrieved from reference TRBV7-2 and TRBJ1-1, is GAGVSQSPSNKVTEKGKDVELRCDPISGHTALYWYRQSLGQGLEFLIYFQGNSAPDKSGLPSDRFSAERTGGSVSTLTIQRTQQEDSAVYLCASSSDRVTEAFFGQGTRLTVV.

The V gene is TRBV20-1, the J gene TRBJ2-1; TRBD2 aligns across 9 bases. The CDR3 has 17 amino acids. Germline V lookup: CDR1 DFQATT, CDR2 SNEGSKA (reference sequence). Trimming cost V 7 bases and J 5 bases; bases outside gene matches: 18. The CDR3 DNA reads as TGCAGTGTTCTTGGACAGCAAGCGGGAGGAAGGGACAATGAGCAGTTCTTC. This codes for CSVLGQQAGGRDNEQFF.

This clonotype occurred a few times. The chain joins TRBV12-3 or TRBV12-4 to TRBJ1-1; the D gene is possibly TRBD1 (6 bases). The CDR3 has 13 residues. V dropped 7 bases and J dropped 1 base, with 10 bases sitting between them. CDR3 DNA: TGTGCCAGCAAGGCACAGGGGAACACTGAAGCTTTCTTT. As protein: CASKAQGNTEAFF.

This clonotype was picked up many times. CDR3 amino acids: CASRTEIGNTIYF. The CDR3 DNA is TGTGCCAGCAGGACAGAGATTGGAAACACCATATATTTT. The chain joins TRBV2 to TRBJ1-3; TRBD1 might be the D (5 bases). Germline V lookup: CDR1 SNHLY, CDR2 FYNNEI. This CDR3 comprises 13 residues. V was clipped by 6 bases and J by 3 bases, with 9 bases between them.

Many counts were recorded for this clonotype. The chain recombines TRBV20-1 with TRBJ2-1; TRBD2 aligns across 15 bases. After removal of 5 bases from V and 2 bases from J, the junction contained 1 base not matched to a gene. Germline lookup yields CDR1 DFQATT and CDR2 SNEGSKA (reference sequence). The CDR3 has 15 amino acids. CDR3 bases: TGCAGTGCTTGGACTAGCGGGAGGGCCTACAATGAGCAGTTCTTC. As protein: CSAWTSGRAYNEQFF.

This clonotype is judged medium-sized. The chain has TRBV5-1 and TRBJ1-2, with TRBD1 as a possible D gene (5 bases). V lost 6 bases and J 3 bases, leaving 18 bases between the germline ends. Germline-derived CDR1 and CDR2 are SGHRS and YFSETQ. The CDR3 totals 15 residues. CDR3 bases: TGCGCCAGCAACCTATCCAGCAGGGTTGACTATGGCTACACCTTC. This sequence encodes CASNLSSRVDYGYTF.

The chain uses TRBV10-3 and TRBJ2-3; 9 bases are shared with TRBD1. The trim removed 8 bases at V and 4 bases at J, leaving 13 bases unmatched. Germline assignment: CDR1 ENHRY and CDR2 SYGVKD. The CDR3 extends over 16 amino acids. The CDR3 bases are TGTGCCATCTCTGAGTTAGGGACAGGGACAGCAGATACGCAGTATTTT. Translating gives CAISELGTGTADTQYF.

This clonotype was counted ten times or more. The chain joins TRBV4-3 to TRBJ2-3; perhaps D is TRBD1 or TRBD2 (6 bases each). Trimming cost V 0 bases and J 10 bases, with 20 bases left between them. The CDR3 has 16 amino acids. CDR1 is LGHNA and CDR2 is YSLEER in the germline V gene. The DNA for the CDR3 is TGCGCCAGCAGCCAAGATTGGACCTTAGGGGGAGGTGCGCAGTATTTT. Its translation is CASSQDWTLGGGAQYF.

CDR3 loop: CSARDSFPGRETQYF. The CDR3 DNA reads as TGCAGTGCTAGAGATAGTTTTCCCGGTAGGGAGACCCAGTACTTC. This rearrangement joins TRBV20-1 to TRBJ2-5; D unresolved. The CDR3 consists of 15 residues. V was pared by 0 bases and J by 5 bases, with 16 bases between. Germline values: CDR1 DFQATT, CDR2 SNEGSKA (reference sequence).

The CDR3 protein is CSVLPGTTGELFF. The CDR3 DNA sequence: TGCAGCGTTTTACCAGGGACCACCGGGGAGCTGTTTTTT. The chain carries TRBV29-1 and TRBJ2-2, with D perhaps TRBD1 or TRBD2 (5 bases each). V was shortened by 5 bases and J by 4 bases, with 11 bases between the two germline ends. CDR1 is SQVTM, CDR2 ANQGSEA, per germline. The CDR3 loop spans 13 amino acids.

This clonotype appeared a few times. The rearrangement uses TRBV24-1 and TRBJ2-1; 8 bases line up with TRBD2. The V and J ends lost 5 bases and 4 bases, in that order; junction bases with no gene match: 9. The CDR3 runs to 16 residues. Germline V lookup: CDR1 KGHDR, CDR2 SFDVKD. DNA of the CDR3: TGTGCCACCAGTGTGCCCCGGGGGGGCGGTTACAATGAGCAGTTCTTC. This gives the protein CATSVPRGGGYNEQFF.

This clonotype was recorded many times. This chain links TRBV7-2 with TRBJ2-7; TRBD2 is a possible D gene (5 bases). This CDR3 comprises 14 residues. Between the trimmed V and J ends, which lost 2 bases and 1 base, there was a span of 9 bases. Germline V CDR1 and CDR2: SGHTA, FQGNSA. Here the CDR3 DNA reads TGTGCCAGCAGCTTATCTCGGGGTTCCTACGAGCAGTACTTC. Translating it yields CASSLSRGSYEQYF.

V and J are TRBV2 and TRBJ2-1; 14 nucleotides align to TRBD2. V trimming: 6 bases; J trimming: 5 bases; junction bases outside the gene matches: 3. Germline V lookup: CDR1 SNHLY, CDR2 FYNNEI. The CDR3 contains 15 residues. CDR3 DNA sequence: TGTGCCAGCAGCGGGACTAGCGGGAGACACAATGAGCAGTTCTTC. Its protein product is CASSGTSGRHNEQFF.

The chain carries TRBV6-2 or TRBV6-3 and TRBJ2-3, with D possibly matching TRBD2 (5 bases). Deletions cut 4 bases from V and 5 bases from J, with 10 bases between. The CDR3 spans 13 residues. Germline lookup yields CDR1 MNHEY and CDR2 SVGEGT. CDR3 DNA sequence: TGTGCCAGCAGTTTGGACTCTGAAGATACGCAGTATTTT. Encoded protein: CASSLDSEDTQYF.